This TCR beta chain was captured in a study of T-cell reconstitution after alpha-beta-depleted transplantation in children. Study-level findings and limits: The high TCRbeta diversity at day 60 in some patients came from surviving recipient T cells and thymic progenitors. Newly generated T cells supplied most T-cell counts and diversity one year post-transplant. Where alpha-beta T cells came from about two months after transplant was reportedly several hundred expanded graft clones.

For this clonotype: Antigen unknown. This may be a read error: a much more frequent sequence differs by one nucleotide.

For TCRbeta, the library was prepared with unique molecular identifiers. TCRdb re-analysed the PCR reads in MiXCR, keeping a single row per CDR3 protein. The sample holds some 300,000 distinct CDR3 sequences, roughly a tenth seen once. Germline CDR1 and CDR2: SNHLY and FYNNEI. The germline V and J ends were trimmed by 10 bases and 8 bases, with 15 bases remaining between them. This CDR3 is built from 12 residues. This clonotype was obtained from a boy under two years old with acute myeloid leukemia, due to receive a stem cell transplant. The genes are TRBV2 and TRBJ2-1; D is perhaps TRBD2 (7 bases). Sequencing used PBMCs, obtained before TCRalphabeta/CD19-depleted stem cell transplant. Here the CDR3 reads CANLADSDEQFF. Here the CDR3 DNA reads TGTGCCAATCTAGCGGACAGCGATGAGCAGTTCTTC.